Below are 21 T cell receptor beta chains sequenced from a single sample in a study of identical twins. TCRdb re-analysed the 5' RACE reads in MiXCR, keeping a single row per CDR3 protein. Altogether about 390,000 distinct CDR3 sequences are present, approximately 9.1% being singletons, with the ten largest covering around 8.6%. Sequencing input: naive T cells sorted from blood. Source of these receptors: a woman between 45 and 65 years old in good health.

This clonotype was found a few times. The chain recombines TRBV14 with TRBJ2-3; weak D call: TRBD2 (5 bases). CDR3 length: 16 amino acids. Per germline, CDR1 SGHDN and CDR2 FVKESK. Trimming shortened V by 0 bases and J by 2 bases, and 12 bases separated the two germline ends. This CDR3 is CASSQDRTSHTDTQYF. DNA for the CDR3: TGTGCCAGCAGCCAAGATAGGACTTCACACACAGATACGCAGTATTTT. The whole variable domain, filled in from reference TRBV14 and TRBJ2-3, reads EAGVTQFPSHSVIEKGQTVTLRCDPISGHDNLYWYRRVMGKEIKFLLHFVKESKQDESGMPNNRFLAERTGGTYSTLKVQPAELEDSGVYFCASSQDRTSHTDTQYFGPGTRLTVL.

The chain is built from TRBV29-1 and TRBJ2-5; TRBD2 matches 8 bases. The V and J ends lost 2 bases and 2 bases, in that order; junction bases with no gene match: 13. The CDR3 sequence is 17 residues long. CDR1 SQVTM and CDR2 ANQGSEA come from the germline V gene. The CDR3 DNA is TGCAGCGTTGAAAAGGGGGGAGGGGTAGCGGGGCAAGAGACCCAGTACTTC. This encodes CSVEKGGGVAGQETQYF.

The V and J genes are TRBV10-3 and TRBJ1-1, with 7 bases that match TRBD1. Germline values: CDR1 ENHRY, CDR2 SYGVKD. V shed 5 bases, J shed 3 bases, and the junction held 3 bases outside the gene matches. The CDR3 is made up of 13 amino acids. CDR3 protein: CAISSDRDTEAFF. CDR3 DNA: TGTGCCATCAGTTCCGACAGGGACACTGAAGCTTTCTTT.

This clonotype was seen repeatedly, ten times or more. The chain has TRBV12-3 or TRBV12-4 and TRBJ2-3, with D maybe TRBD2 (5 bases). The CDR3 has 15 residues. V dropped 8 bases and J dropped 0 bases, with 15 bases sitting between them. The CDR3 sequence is CASSPSSGSTDTQYF. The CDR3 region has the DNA TGTGCCAGCTCCCCCTCGAGCGGAAGCACAGATACGCAGTATTTT.

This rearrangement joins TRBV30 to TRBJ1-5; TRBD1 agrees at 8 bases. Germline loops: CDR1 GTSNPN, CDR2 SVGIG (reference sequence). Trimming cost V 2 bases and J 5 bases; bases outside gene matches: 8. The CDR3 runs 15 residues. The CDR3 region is CAWSFSTGAHQPQHF. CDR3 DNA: TGTGCCTGGAGTTTTTCGACAGGGGCACATCAGCCCCAGCATTTT.

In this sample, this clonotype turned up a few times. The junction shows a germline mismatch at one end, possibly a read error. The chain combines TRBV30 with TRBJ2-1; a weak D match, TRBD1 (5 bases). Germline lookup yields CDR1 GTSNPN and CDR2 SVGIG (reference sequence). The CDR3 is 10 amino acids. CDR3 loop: CAWSVGALLF. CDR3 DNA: TGTGCCTGGAGTGTAGGGGCGTTGCTCTTC.

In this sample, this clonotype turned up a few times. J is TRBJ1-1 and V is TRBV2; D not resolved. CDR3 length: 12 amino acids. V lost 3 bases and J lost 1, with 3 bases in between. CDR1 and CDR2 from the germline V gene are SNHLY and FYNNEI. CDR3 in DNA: TGTGCCAGCAGTGATCCGAACACTGAAGCTTTCTTT. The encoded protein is CASSDPNTEAFF.

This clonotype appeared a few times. Here the CDR3 DNA reads TGTGCCGGAAAGAGCTCCTACGAGCAGTACGTC. It yields the protein CAGKSSYEQYV. The chain joins TRBV2 to TRBJ2-7; unclear D gene. Trimming removed 11 bases from V and 0 bases from J, with 8 bases in between. The CDR3 consists of 11 residues. CDR1 is SNHLY and CDR2 is FYNNEI in the germline V gene.

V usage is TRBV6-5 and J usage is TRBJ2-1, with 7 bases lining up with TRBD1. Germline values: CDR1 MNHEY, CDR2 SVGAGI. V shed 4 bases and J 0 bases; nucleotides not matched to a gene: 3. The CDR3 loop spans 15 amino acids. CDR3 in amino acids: CASSSQGFSYNEQFF. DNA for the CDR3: TGTGCCAGCAGTTCACAGGGGTTCTCCTACAATGAGCAGTTCTTC.

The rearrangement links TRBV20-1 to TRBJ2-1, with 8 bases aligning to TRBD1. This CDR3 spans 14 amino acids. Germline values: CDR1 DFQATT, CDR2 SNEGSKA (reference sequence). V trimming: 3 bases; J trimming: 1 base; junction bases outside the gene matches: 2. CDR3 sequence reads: CSASGQGSYNEQFF. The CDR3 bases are TGCAGTGCTAGCGGACAGGGATCCTACAATGAGCAGTTCTTC.

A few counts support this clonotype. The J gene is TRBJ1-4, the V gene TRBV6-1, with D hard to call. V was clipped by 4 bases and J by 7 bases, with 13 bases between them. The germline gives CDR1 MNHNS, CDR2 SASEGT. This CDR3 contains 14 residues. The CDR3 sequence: CASSVAQALEKLFF. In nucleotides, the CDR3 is TGTGCCAGCAGTGTTGCGCAGGCCCTTGAAAAACTGTTTTTT.

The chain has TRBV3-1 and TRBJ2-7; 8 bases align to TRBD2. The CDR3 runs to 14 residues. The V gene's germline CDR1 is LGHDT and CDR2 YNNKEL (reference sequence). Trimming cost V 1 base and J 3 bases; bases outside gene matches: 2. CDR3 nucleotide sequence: TGTGCCAGCAGCCAAGCTACTAGCGGCTACGAGCAGTACTTC. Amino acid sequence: CASSQATSGYEQYF.

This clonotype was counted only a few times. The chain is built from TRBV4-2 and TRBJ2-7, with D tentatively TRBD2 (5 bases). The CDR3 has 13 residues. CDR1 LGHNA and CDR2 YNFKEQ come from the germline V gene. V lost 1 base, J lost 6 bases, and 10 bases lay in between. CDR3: CASSQAREAEQYF. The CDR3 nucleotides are TGTGCCAGCAGCCAAGCCCGGGAAGCCGAGCAGTACTTC.

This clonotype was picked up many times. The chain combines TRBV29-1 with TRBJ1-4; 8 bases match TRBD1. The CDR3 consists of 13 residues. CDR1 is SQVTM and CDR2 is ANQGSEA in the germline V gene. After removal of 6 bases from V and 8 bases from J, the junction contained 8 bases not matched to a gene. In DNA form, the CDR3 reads TGCAGCGTCCTGGGACAGGACGGAGAAAAACTGTTTTTT. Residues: CSVLGQDGEKLFF. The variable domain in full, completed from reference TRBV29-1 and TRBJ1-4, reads SAVISQKPSRDICQRGTSLTIQCQVDSQVTMMFWYRQQPGQSLTLIATANQGSEATYESGFVIDKFPISRPNLTFSTLTVSNMSPEDSSIYLCSVLGQDGEKLFFGSGTQLSVL.

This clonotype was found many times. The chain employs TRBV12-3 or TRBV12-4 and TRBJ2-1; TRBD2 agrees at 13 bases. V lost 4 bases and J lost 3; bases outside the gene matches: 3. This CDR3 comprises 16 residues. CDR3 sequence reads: CASSWTSGRNYNEQFF. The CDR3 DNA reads TGTGCCAGCAGTTGGACTAGCGGGAGAAACTACAATGAGCAGTTCTTC.

CDR3 nucleotides: TGCGCCAGCAGCCAAGTGAGAGGGAAGGAGGAAAAACTGTTTTTT. Residues: CASSQVRGKEEKLFF. This chain connects TRBV4-1 to TRBJ1-4; D gene unclear. V was trimmed by 1 base and J by 8 bases, leaving 14 bases between them. The CDR3 runs to 15 residues. From germline, CDR1 is MGHRA and CDR2 YSYEKL.

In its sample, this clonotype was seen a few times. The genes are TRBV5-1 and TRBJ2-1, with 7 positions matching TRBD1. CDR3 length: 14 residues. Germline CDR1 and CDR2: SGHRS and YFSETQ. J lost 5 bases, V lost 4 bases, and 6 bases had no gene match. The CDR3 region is CASSRDRPNNEQFF. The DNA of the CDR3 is TGCGCCAGCAGCCGGGACAGACCGAACAATGAGCAGTTCTTC. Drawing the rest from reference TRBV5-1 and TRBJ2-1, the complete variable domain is KAGVTQTPRYLIKTRGQQVTLSCSPISGHRSVSWYQQTPGQGLQFLFEYFSETQRNKGNFPGRFSGRQFSNSRSEMNVSTLELGDSALYLCASSRDRPNNEQFFGPGTRLTVL.

CDR3 residues: CSAGRTVQETQYF. The CDR3 nucleotides read TGCAGTGCGGGCAGGACGGTCCAAGAGACCCAGTACTTC. The chain couples TRBV20-1 to TRBJ2-5; D is unresolved. The CDR3 is 13 amino acids. V lost 6 bases and J lost 1, with 12 bases in between. From germline, CDR1 is DFQATT and CDR2 SNEGSKA (reference sequence).

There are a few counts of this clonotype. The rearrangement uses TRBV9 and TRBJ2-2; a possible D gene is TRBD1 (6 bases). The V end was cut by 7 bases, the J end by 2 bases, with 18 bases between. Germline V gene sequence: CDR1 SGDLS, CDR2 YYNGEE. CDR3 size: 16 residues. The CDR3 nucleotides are TGTGCCAGCGGAACCGTCCCGGGACATAACACCGGGGAGCTGTTTTTT. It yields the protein CASGTVPGHNTGELFF.

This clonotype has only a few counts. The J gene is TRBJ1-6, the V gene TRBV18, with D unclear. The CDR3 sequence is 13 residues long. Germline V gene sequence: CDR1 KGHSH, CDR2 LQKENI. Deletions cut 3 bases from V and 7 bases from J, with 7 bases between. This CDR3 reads CASSPGDNSPLHF. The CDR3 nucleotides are TGTGCCAGCTCACCGGGCGACAATTCACCCCTCCACTTT.

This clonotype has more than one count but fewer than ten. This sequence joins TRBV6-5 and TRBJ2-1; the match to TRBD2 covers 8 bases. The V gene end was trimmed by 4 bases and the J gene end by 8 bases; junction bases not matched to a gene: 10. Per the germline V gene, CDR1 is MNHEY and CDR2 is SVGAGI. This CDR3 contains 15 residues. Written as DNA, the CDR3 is TGTGCCAGCAGTTCAGAGCGGGGGCTTGTGGATGAGCAGTTCTTC. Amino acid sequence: CASSSERGLVDEQFF.